This TCR beta chain was sequenced during a study of cytomegalovirus exposure and HLA in healthy donors. General observations from the study: Most TCR sequences were seen very rarely across donors, but some public TCRs occurred in many. As was reported, the classifier diagnosed cytomegalovirus status with high specificity and sensitivity.

Sequencing used immunoSEQ multiplex PCR; TCRdb keeps in-frame clones, though not all of them. The sample records around 63,000 clones, 70% to 90% being singletons. For this clone: Its matching antigen is unknown.

This CDR3 comprises 13 residues. CDR1 is SGHTA, CDR2 FQGNSA, per germline. V lost 4 bases to trimming and J lost 5 bases; unmatched junction nucleotides: 4. The chain uses TRBV7-2 and TRBJ1-1; 7 bases agree with TRBD1. The sequenced sample was PBMCs. The TCR originated in a woman between 18 and 29 years old in good health and CMV-seronegative. CDR3 protein: CASSSTGVTEAFF. DNA of the CDR3: TGTGCCAGCAGCTCTACAGGGGTAACTGAAGCTTTCTTT.